Included here is one T cell receptor beta chain sequence, with context. Antigen unknown. Deep-level assay runs were performed. Produced via immunoSEQ multiplex PCR; TCRdb's table is partial and in-frame only. The data contain approximately 500,000 clones, 79% of them seen just once; the ten biggest clones take up roughly 13%. These data belong to a study of shared clonotypes between healthy human individuals. The overall study: Researchers drew samples from two women and a few men aged 18 to 49.

The study, taken as a whole, reports: Represented diversity (both genetic and exposure-history) was limited by the small number of donors.

The specimen was PBMCs. The TCR was taken from a woman aged 40 to 49 in good health. Some clones in this sample may be carry-over from other donors' samples.

This CDR3 is CASSQEGWKGKGTGELFF. The CDR3 nucleotides read TGTGCCAGCAGTCAAGAGGGTTGGAAAGGAAAGGGCACCGGGGAGCTGTTTTTT. This chain links TRBV7-9 with TRBJ2-2; TRBD2 might be the D (5 bases). Trimming removed 6 bases from V and 4 bases from J, with 24 bases in between. Per germline, CDR1 SEHNR and CDR2 FQNEAQ (reference sequence). This CDR3 is built from 18 residues.